The sequence of this TCR beta chain was determined in a study of blood T cell repertoires in COVID-19. At the level of the study: COVID-19 samples, acute and convalescent, were from the United States, Italy and Spain.

In the authors' methods: Reference gene primer amplification in the assay estimated nucleated cell counts. Method: immunoSEQ multiplex PCR; TCRdb's copy keeps in-frame clones and lacks some. The DNA was the basis for D and trimming; V, J and clone size are from that table. The profile shows about 73,000 clones, 89% of them singletons. The V gene's germline CDR1 is LNHDA and CDR2 SQIVND (reference sequence). Trimming pared 10 bases from V and 9 bases from J, leaving 19 bases between. CDR3 length: 14 residues. Source material: peripheral blood. The chain links TRBV19 to TRBJ1-6, with D perhaps matching TRBD1 (6 bases). This sequence originates from a man at least 80 years old with acute or convalescent COVID-19. CDR3 sequence reads: CATSSQGGGSPLHF. The CDR3 DNA is TGTGCCACCTCATCACAGGGTGGTGGTTCACCCCTCCACTTT.